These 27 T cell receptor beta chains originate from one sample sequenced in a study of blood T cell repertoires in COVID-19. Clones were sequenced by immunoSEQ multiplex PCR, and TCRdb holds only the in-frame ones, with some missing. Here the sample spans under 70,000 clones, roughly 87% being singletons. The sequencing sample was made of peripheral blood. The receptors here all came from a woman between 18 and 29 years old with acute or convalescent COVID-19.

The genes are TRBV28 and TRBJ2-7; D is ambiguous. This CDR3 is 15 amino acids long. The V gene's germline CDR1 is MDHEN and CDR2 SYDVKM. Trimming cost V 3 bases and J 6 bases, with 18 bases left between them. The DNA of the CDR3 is TGTGCCAGCAGTTTGACTCCCCCTAACGCGGCCGAGCAGTACTTC. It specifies CASSLTPPNAAEQYF.

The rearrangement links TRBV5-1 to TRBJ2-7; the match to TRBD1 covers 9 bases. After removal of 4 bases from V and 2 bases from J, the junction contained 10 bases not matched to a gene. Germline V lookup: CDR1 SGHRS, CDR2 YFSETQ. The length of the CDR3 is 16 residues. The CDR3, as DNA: TGCGCCAGCAGCACATCGCCCGGGACAGGGACCTACGAGCAGTACTTC. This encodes CASSTSPGTGTYEQYF.

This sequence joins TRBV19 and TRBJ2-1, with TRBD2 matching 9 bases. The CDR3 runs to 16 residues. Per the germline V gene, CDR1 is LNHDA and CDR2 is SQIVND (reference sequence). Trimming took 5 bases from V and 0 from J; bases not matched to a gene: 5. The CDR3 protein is CASSAQAGGSYNEQFF. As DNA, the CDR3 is TGTGCCAGTAGTGCCCAAGCGGGGGGCTCCTACAATGAGCAGTTCTTC.

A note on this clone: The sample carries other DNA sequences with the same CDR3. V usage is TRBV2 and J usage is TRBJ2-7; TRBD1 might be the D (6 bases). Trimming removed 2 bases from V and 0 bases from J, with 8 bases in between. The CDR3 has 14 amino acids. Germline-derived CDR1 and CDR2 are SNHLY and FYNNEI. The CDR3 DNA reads TGTGCCAGCAGTGAACAGGGGAGCTCCTACGAGCAGTACTTC. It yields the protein CASSEQGSSYEQYF. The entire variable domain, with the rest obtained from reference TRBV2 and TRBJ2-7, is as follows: EPEVTQTPSHQVTQMGQEVILRCVPISNHLYFYWYRQILGQKVEFLVSFYNNEISEKSEIFDDQFSVERPDGSNFTLKIRSTKLEDSAMYFCASSEQGSSYEQYFGPGTRLTVT.

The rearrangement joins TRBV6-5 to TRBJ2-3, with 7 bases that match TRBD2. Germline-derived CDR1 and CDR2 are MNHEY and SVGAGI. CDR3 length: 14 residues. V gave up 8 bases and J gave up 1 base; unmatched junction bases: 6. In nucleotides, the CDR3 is TGTGCCAGCTCCCCTGCGGGGGGCACAGATACGCAGTATTTT. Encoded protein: CASSPAGGTDTQYF.

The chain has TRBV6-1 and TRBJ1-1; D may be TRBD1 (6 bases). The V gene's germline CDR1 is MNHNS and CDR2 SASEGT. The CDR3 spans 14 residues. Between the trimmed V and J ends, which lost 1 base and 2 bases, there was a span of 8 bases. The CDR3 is CASSEGTANTEAFF. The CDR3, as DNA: TGTGCCAGCAGTGAAGGGACAGCCAACACTGAAGCTTTCTTT.

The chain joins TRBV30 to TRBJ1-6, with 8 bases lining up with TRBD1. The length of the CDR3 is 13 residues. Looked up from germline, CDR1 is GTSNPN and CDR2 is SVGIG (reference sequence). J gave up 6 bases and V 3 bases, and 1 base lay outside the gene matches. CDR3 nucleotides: TGTGCCTGGAGGGGACAGGTTAATTCACCCCTCCACTTT. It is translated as CAWRGQVNSPLHF.

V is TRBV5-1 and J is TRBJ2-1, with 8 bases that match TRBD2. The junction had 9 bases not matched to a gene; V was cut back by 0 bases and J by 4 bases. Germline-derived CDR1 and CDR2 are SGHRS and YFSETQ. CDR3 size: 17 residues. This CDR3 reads CASSLEFAAGAYNEQFF. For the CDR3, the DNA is TGCGCCAGCAGCTTGGAGTTTGCAGCGGGGGCATACAATGAGCAGTTCTTC. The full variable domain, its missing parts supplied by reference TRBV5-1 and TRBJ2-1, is KAGVTQTPRYLIKTRGQQVTLSCSPISGHRSVSWYQQTPGQGLQFLFEYFSETQRNKGNFPGRFSGRQFSNSRSEMNVSTLELGDSALYLCASSLEFAAGAYNEQFFGPGTRLTVL.

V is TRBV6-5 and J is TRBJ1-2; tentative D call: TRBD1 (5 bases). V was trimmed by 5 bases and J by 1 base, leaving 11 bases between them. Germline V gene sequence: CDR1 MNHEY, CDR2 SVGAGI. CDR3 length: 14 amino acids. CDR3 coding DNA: TGTGCCAGCAGTACGCAGGGTCGTAACTATGGCTACACCTTC. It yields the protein CASSTQGRNYGYTF.

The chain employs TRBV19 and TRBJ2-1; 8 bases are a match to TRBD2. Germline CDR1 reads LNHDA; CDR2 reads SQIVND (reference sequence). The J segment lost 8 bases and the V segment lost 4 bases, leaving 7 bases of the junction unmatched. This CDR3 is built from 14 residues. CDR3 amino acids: CASSSGTSNYEQFF. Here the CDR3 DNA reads TGTGCCAGTAGTAGTGGGACTAGTAACTATGAGCAGTTCTTC.

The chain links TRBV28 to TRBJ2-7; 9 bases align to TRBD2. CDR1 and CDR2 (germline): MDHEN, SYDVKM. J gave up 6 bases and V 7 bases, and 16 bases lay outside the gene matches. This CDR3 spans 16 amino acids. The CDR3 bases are TGTGCCAGCACCTCTTGGCGGGGGGGCCGGTCCCCCGAGCAGTACTTC. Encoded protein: CASTSWRGGRSPEQYF.

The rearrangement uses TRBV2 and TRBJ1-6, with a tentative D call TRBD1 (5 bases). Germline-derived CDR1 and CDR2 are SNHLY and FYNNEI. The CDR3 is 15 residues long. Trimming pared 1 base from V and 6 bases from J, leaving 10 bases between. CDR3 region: CASSEGQGVNSPLHF. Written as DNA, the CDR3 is TGTGCCAGCAGTGAAGGGCAGGGTGTTAATTCACCCCTCCACTTT.

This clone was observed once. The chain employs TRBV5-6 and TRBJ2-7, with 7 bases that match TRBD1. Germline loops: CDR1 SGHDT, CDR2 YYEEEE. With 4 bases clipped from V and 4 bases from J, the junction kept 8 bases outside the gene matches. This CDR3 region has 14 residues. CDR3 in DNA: TGTGCCAGCAGCGTTGGCGGACAGGCTTACGAGCAGTACTTC. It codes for CASSVGGQAYEQYF. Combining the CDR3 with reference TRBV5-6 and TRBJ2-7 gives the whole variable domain DAGVTQSPTHLIKTRGQQVTLRCSPKSGHDTVSWYQQALGQGPQFIFQYYEEEERQRGNFPDRFSGHQFPNYSSELNVNALLLGDSALYLCASSVGGQAYEQYFGPGTRLTVT.

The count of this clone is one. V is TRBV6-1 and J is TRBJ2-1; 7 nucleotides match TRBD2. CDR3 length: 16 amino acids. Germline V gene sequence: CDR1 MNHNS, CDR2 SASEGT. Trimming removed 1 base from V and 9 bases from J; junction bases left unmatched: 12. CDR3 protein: CASSEVASGAGVEQFF. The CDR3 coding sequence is TGTGCCAGCAGTGAAGTGGCCAGCGGTGCGGGGGTTGAGCAGTTCTTC.

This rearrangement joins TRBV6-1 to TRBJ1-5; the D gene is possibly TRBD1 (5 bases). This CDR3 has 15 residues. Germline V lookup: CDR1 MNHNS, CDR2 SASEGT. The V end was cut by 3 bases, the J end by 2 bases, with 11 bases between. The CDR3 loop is CASSEAAGRNQPQHF. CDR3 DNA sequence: TGTGCCAGCAGTGAGGCTGCAGGGCGCAATCAGCCCCAGCATTTT.

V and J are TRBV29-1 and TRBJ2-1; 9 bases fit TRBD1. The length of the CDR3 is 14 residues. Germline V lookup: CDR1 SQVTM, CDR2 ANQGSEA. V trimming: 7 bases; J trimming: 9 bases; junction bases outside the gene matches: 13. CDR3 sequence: CSGGTGSPYGEQFF. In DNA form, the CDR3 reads TGCAGCGGGGGGACAGGGAGCCCCTATGGTGAGCAGTTCTTC.

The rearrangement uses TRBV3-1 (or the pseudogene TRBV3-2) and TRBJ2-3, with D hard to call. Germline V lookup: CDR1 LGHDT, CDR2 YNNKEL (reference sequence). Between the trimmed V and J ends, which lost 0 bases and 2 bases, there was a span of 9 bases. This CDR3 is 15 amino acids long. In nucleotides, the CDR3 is TGTGCCAGCAGCCAAGATACACACGCCACAGATACGCAGTATTTT. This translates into CASSQDTHATDTQYF.

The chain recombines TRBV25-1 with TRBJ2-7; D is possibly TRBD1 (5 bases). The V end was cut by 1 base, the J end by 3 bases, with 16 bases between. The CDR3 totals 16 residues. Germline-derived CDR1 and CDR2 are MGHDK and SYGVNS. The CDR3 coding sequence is TGTGCCAGCAGTGAATCGCCTTCGGCAGGGCGCTACGAGCAGTACTTC. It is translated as CASSESPSAGRYEQYF.

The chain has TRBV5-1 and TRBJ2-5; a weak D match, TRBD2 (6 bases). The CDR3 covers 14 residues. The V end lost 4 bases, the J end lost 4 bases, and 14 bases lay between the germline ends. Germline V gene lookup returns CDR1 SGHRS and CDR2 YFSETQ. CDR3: CASSLDRGGETQYF. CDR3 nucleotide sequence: TGCGCCAGCAGCCTGGACCGGGGAGGAGAGACCCAGTACTTC. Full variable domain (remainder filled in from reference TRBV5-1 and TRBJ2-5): KAGVTQTPRYLIKTRGQQVTLSCSPISGHRSVSWYQQTPGQGLQFLFEYFSETQRNKGNFPGRFSGRQFSNSRSEMNVSTLELGDSALYLCASSLDRGGETQYFGPGTRLLVL.

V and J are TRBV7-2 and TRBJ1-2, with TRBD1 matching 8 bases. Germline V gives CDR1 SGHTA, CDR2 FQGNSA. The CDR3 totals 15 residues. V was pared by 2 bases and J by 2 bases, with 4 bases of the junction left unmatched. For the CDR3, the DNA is TGTGCCAGCAGCTTACAGGGGGCGGCCAACTATGGCTACACCTTC. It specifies CASSLQGAANYGYTF.

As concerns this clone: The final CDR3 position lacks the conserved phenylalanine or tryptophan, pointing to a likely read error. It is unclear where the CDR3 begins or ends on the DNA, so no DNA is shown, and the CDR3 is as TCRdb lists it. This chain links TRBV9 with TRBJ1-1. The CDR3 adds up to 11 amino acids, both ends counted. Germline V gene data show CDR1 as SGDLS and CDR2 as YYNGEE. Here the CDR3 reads CASSVVRTGSI.

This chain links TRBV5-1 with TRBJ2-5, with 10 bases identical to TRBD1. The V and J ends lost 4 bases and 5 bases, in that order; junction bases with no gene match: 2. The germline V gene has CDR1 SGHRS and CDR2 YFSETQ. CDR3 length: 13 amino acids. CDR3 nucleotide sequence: TGCGCCAGCAGCGGGACAGGGGACGAGACCCAGTACTTC. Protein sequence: CASSGTGDETQYF.

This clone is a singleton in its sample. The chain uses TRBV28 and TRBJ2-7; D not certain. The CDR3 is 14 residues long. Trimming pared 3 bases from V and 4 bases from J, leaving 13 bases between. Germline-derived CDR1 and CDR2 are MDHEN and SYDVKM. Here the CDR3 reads CASSFSRGSYEQYF. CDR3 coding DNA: TGTGCCAGCAGTTTTTCCCGTGGCAGTTACGAGCAGTACTTC.

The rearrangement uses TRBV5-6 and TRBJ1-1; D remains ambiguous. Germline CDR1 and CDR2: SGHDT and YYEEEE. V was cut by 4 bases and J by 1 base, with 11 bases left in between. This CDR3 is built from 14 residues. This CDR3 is CASSRGGWNTEAFF. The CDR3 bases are TGTGCCAGCAGCCGCGGAGGTTGGAACACTGAAGCTTTCTTT.

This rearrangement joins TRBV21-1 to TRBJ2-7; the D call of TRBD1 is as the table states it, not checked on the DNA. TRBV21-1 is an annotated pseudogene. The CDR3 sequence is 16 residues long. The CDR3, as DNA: TGTGCCAGCAGCAAAGACGAAGGGGGCGTATCCTACGAGCAGTACTTC. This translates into CASSKDEGGVSYEQYF.

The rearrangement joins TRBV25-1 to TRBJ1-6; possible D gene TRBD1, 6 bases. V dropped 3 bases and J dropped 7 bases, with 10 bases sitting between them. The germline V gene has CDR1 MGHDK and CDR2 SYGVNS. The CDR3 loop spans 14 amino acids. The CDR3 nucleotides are TGTGCCAGCAGTGATACCACAGGGAATTCACCCCTCCACTTT. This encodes CASSDTTGNSPLHF.

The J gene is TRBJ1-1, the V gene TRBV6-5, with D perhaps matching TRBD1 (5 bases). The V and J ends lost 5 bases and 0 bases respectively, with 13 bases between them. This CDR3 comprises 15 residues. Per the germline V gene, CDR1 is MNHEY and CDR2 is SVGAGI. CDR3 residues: CASSTRTRMNTEAFF. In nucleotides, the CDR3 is TGTGCCAGCAGTACCCGGACACGCATGAACACTGAAGCTTTCTTT.